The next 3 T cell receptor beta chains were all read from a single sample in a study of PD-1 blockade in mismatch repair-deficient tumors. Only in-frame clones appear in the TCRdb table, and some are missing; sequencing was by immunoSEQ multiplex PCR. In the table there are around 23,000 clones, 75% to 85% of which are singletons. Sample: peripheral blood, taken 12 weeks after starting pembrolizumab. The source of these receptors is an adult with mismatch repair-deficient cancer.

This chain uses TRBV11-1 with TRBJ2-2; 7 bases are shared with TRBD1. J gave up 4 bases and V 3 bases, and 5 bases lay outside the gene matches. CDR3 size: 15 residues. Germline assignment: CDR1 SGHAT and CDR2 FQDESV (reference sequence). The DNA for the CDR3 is TGTGCCAGCAGCTTTCGGGACAGCTTCACCGGGGAGCTGTTTTTT. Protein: CASSFRDSFTGELFF.

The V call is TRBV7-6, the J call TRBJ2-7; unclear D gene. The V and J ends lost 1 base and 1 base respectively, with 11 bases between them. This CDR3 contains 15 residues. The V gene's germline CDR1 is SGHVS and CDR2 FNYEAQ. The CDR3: CASSLVVGFSYEQYF. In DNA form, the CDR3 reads TGTGCCAGCAGCTTAGTAGTGGGGTTTTCCTACGAGCAGTACTTC. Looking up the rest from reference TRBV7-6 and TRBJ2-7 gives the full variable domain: GAGVSQSPRYKVTKRGQDVALRCDPISGHVSLYWYRQALGQGPEFLTYFNYEAQQDKSGLPNDRFSAERPEGSISTLTIQRTEQRDSAMYRCASSLVVGFSYEQYFGPGTRLTVT.

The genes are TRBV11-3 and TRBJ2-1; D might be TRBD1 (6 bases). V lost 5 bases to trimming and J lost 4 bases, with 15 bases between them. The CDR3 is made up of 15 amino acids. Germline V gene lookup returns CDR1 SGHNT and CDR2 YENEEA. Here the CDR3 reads CASSPQQGPYNEQFF. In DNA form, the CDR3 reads TGTGCCAGCAGCCCCCAACAGGGACCATACAATGAGCAGTTCTTC.